The 7 T cell receptor beta chains below all came from one sample that was sequenced in a study of T-cell memory formation after mild COVID-19. TCRdb re-analysed the 5' RACE reads in MiXCR, keeping a single row per CDR3 protein. Of a few hundred thousand distinct CDR3 sequences in the sample, over 20% were seen once. Sequencing used PBMCs or a T cell subset sorted from them (not recorded which). The receptors here all came from an adult woman who had mild COVID-19 (a few samples of this study predate the infection). Cell type and time point are not known.

V is TRBV9 and J is TRBJ1-5, with D possibly being TRBD1 (5 bases). In germline, CDR1 is SGDLS, CDR2 YYNGEE. Trimming took 3 bases from V and 10 from J, leaving 17 bases between them. The CDR3 is made up of 14 amino acids. CDR3 sequence (DNA): TGTGCCAGCAGCGGTTCCGGGACCCTTTCCCCCCAGCATTTT. It codes for CASSGSGTLSPQHF.

This clonotype appeared a few times. V and J are TRBV5-1 and TRBJ2-7; D might be TRBD2 (6 bases). In germline, CDR1 is SGHRS, CDR2 YFSETQ. Trimming stripped 2 bases from V and 3 bases from J, with 9 bases between. The CDR3 length is 13 residues. The CDR3 nucleotides read TGCGCCAGCAGCTTTGGGGGGAACTACGAGCAGTACTTC. Its protein is CASSFGGNYEQYF. The full variable domain, completed using reference TRBV5-1 and TRBJ2-7, is KAGVTQTPRYLIKTRGQQVTLSCSPISGHRSVSWYQQTPGQGLQFLFEYFSETQRNKGNFPGRFSGRQFSNSRSEMNVSTLELGDSALYLCASSFGGNYEQYFGPGTRLTVT.

The chain links TRBV7-9 to TRBJ2-2; D gene ambiguous. Germline CDR1 and CDR2: SEHNR and FQNEAQ (reference sequence). The ends were cut back, 3 bases at V and 1 base at J, with 12 bases in the middle. This CDR3 has 16 amino acids. The CDR3 sequence: CASSFSPTGNTGELFF. CDR3 in DNA: TGTGCCAGCAGCTTTAGCCCGACCGGGAACACCGGGGAGCTGTTTTTT.

In its sample, this clonotype was seen a few times. V gene TRBV6-2 or TRBV6-3 combines with J gene TRBJ2-7; D is uncertain. This CDR3 contains 12 residues. Trimming shortened V by 5 bases and J by 1 base, and 6 bases separated the two germline ends. Germline V gene data show CDR1 as MNHEY and CDR2 as SVGEGT. CDR3 amino acids: CASSTFSYEQYF. The CDR3 DNA follows: TGTGCCAGCAGTACTTTTTCCTACGAGCAGTACTTC.

This chain connects TRBV18 to TRBJ2-1; 9 bases agree with TRBD2. The CDR3 totals 17 residues. CDR1 and CDR2 from the germline V gene are KGHSH and LQKENI. The V gene end was trimmed by 3 bases and the J gene end by 0 bases; junction bases not matched to a gene: 6. The CDR3 DNA follows: TGTGCCAGCTCACCTCCTCATAGCGGGAGCTCCTACAATGAGCAGTTCTTC. Translating gives CASSPPHSGSSYNEQFF.

This clonotype turned up a few times. The chain uses TRBV7-3 and TRBJ1-1; TRBD1 matches at 10 bases. The junction had 2 bases not matched to a gene; V was cut back by 1 base and J by 6 bases. The length of the CDR3 is 14 residues. Germline V lookup: CDR1 SGHTA, CDR2 FQGTGA. Written as DNA, the CDR3 is TGTGCCAGCAGCTTAATGGGGACAGGGGCTGAAGCTTTCTTT. This translates into CASSLMGTGAEAFF.

This clonotype appeared a few times. The chain couples TRBV5-1 to TRBJ1-5; 7 bases match TRBD1. Germline lookup yields CDR1 SGHRS and CDR2 YFSETQ. V trimming: 4 bases; J trimming: 4 bases; junction bases outside the gene matches: 5. There are 14 residues in the CDR3. In nucleotides, the CDR3 is TGCGCCAGCAGCGCTACAGGGGTTAATCAGCCCCAGCATTTT. Its translation: CASSATGVNQPQHF.